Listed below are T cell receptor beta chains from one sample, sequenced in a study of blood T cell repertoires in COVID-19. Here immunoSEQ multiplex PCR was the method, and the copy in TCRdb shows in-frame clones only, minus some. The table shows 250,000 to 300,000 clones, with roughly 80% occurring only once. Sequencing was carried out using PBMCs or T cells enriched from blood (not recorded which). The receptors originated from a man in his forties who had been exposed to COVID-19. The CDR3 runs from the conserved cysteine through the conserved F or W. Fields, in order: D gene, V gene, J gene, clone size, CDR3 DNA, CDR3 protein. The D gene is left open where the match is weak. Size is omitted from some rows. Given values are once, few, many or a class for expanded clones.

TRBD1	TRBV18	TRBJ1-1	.	TGTGCCAGCTCACGCGCCAGGGGGACTGAAGCTTTCTTT	CASSRARGTEAFF
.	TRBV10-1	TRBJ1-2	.	TGCGCCAGCAGCGAGACACAGGGAAGCGGCTACACCTTC	CASSETQGSGYTF
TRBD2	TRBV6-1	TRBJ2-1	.	TGTGCCAGCAGTGAAATCGGTAGCGGGAGCTACAATGAGCAGTTCTTC	CASSEIGSGSYNEQFF
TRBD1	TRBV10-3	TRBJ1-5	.	TGTGCCATCGGACAGGGTCAGGATCAGCCCCAGCATTTT	CAIGQGQDQPQHF
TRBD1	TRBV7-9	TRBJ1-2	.	TGTGCCAGCAGCCAGGGACAGGCTGGCGATGGCTACACCTTC	CASSQGQAGDGYTF
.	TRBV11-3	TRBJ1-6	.	TGTGCCAGCGCATCAGGTGGAGGGCGCAGCTCCTATAATTCACCCCTCCACTTT	CASASGGGRSSYNSPLHF
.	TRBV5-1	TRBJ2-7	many	TGCGCCAGCAGCTTTAGCGACCTCTCCTACGAGCAGTACTTC	CASSFSDLSYEQYF
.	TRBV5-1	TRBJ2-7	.	TGCGCCAGCAGCTTCACTGTCTCCTACGAGCAGTACTTC	CASSFTVSYEQYF
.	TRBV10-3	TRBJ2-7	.	TGTGCCATCCCCCGGCCAGGAGGGGCCTACGAGCAGTACTTC	CAIPRPGGAYEQYF
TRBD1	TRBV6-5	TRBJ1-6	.	TGTGCCACCCTGGGACAGTATAATTCACCCCTCCACTTT	CATLGQYNSPLHF
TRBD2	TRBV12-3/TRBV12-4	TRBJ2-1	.	TGTGCCAGCCTTAACGGGAGGGTCCCTAGGATGTTCTTC	CASLNGRVPRMFF
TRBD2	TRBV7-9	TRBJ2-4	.	TGTGCCAGCAGCCACCGGTCGCGGGGGACCAGTCTCACAAACATTCAGTACTTC	CASSHRSRGTSLTNIQYF
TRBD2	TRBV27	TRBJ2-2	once	TGTGCCAGCAGTTTTAGTGCTACTAGCGGGATAAGTGGAGAGCTGTTTTTT	CASSFSATSGISGELFF
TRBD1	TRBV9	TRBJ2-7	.	TGTGCCAGCAGCGTAGGGACAGGGAGATCCTACGAGCAGTACTTC	CASSVGTGRSYEQYF
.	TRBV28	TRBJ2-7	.	TGTGCCAGCAAAAGCGGCCCCGATTGGTACGAGCAGTACTTC	CASKSGPDWYEQYF
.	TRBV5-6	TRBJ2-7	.	TGTGCCAGCAGCGAGGTAGGTACCTCCTACGAGCAGTACTTC	CASSEVGTSYEQYF
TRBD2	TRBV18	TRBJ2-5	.	TGTGCCAGCTCACCGAATGCCCGGACTAGCCAAGAGACCCAGTACTTC	CASSPNARTSQETQYF
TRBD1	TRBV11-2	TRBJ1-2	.	TGTGCCAGCAGCCCGGATTTTGACAGGGGTCGCTATGGCTACACCTTC	CASSPDFDRGRYGYTF
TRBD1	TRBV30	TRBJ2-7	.	TGTGCCAGGGACAGCTCCTACGAGCAGTACTTC	CARDSSYEQYF
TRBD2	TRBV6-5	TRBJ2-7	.	TGTGCCAGCATCCAAGCGGGAGGCCTCTACGAGCAGTACTTC	CASIQAGGLYEQYF
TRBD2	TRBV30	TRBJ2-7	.	TGTGCCTGGAGTCGGGGGACTAGCGGGAGTAACGAGCAGTACTTC	CAWSRGTSGSNEQYF
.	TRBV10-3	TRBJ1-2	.	TGTGCCATCAGGGCACAGTATGGCTACACCTTC	CAIRAQYGYTF
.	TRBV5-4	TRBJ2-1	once	TGTGCCAGCAGCTTCCGGGGGGCCGGCTCCTACAATGAGCAGTTCTTC	CASSFRGAGSYNEQFF
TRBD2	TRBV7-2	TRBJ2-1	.	TGTGCCAGCAGCTTAGGGACTAGCGGTTACAATGAGCAGTTCTTC	CASSLGTSGYNEQFF
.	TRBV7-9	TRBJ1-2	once	TGTGCCAGCAGCTTATCCAGGCCCTATGGCTACACCTTC	CASSLSRPYGYTF
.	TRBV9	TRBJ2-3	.	TGTGCCAGCAGCGTAGGCGGGGACAGAGGGTCGCAGTATTTT	CASSVGGDRGSQYF
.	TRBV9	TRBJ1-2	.	TGTGCCAGCAGCTCGATGACAGGTCGCTTTGTACCCTATGGCTACACCTTC	CASSSMTGRFVPYGYTF
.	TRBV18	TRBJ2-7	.	TGTGCCAGCTCATCCTACTCCTACGAGCAGTACTTC	CASSSYSYEQYF
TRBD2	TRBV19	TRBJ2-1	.	TGTGCCAGTAGTATATCCCCAGCGGGATCCTCCTACAATGAGCAGTTCTTC	CASSISPAGSSYNEQFF
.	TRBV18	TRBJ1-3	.	TGTGCCAGCTCACCCCAGGAGGGCCCCTCTGGAAACACCATATATTTT	CASSPQEGPSGNTIYF
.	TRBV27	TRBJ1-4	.	TGTGCCAGCAGTTTATTCGGCGGAACTAATGAAAAACTGTTTTTT	CASSLFGGTNEKLFF
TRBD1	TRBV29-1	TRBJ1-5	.	TGCAGCGTTGGGTCCGGAACAGGGGATCAGCCCCAGCATTTT	CSVGSGTGDQPQHF
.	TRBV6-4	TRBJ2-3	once	TGTGCCAGCAGTTCGACGGGGAAGGTAGATACGCAGTATTTT	CASSSTGKVDTQYF
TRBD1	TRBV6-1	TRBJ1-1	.	TGTGCCAGCAGTGAGACAGGGGCGAACACTGAAGCTTTCTTT	CASSETGANTEAFF
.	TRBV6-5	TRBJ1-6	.	TGTGCCAGCAGGGACGGGAGTTATTATAATTCACCCCTCCACTTT	CASRDGSYYNSPLHF
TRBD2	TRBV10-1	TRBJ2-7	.	TGCGCCAGCATGTCCACTAGCGGAACCTACGAGCAGTACTTC	CASMSTSGTYEQYF
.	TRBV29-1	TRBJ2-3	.	TGCAGCGTTGACCCGGGATGGAGCACAGATACGCAGTATTTT	CSVDPGWSTDTQYF
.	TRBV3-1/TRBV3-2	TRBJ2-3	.	TGTGCCAGCAGCCAAGGGGTCGGGACTCTCCTTAATACGCAGTATTTT	CASSQGVGTLLNTQYF
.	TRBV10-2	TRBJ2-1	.	TGCGCCAGCAGTGAGTCGATGGGCAGAAATGAGCAGTTCTTC	CASSESMGRNEQFF
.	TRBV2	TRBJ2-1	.	TGTGCCAGCACCGTGGGGTCTAGCCCGACGGATGAGCAGTTCTTC	CASTVGSSPTDEQFF
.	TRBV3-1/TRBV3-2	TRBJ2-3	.	TGTGCCAGCAGCCACGGTTTCTTAGATACGCAGTATTTT	CASSHGFLDTQYF
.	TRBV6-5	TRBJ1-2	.	TGTGCCAGCAGCCAACAGTCGTTCTATGGCTACACCTTC	CASSQQSFYGYTF
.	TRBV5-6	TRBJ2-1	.	TGTGCCAGCAGCCGCCCCGGGTATGGGTGGAGCTCCTACAATGAGCAGTTCTTC	CASSRPGYGWSSYNEQFF
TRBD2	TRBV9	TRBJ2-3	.	TGTGCCAGCAGCCCCGGACTAGCGGGAGTAGATACGCAGTATTTT	CASSPGLAGVDTQYF
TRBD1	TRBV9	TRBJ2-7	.	TGTGCCAGCAGCGTAGGCTCAGGGGGCTACGAGCAGTACTTC	CASSVGSGGYEQYF
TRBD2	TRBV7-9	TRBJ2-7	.	TGTGCCAGCAGCCTCCCTCCGGGACTAGCGGGAGGGCCCTACGAGCAGTACTTC	CASSLPPGLAGGPYEQYF
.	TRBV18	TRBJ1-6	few	TGTGCCAGCTCATCAACGCATGAGGAGTCACCCCTCCACTTT	CASSSTHEESPLHF
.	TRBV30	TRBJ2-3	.	TGTGCCTGTGCCGGGAATGGATTCACAGATACGCAGTATTTT	CACAGNGFTDTQYF
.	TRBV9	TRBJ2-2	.	TGTGCCAGCAGCGTAGATGGTAGAGGCACCGGGGAGCTGTTTTTT	CASSVDGRGTGELFF
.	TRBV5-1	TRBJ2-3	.	TGCGCCAGCAGCTTGGGAGCATACACAGATACGCAGTATTTT	CASSLGAYTDTQYF
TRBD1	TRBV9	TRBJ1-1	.	TGTGCCAGCAGCGTCGGACAGGGGAATGAAGCTTTCTTT	CASSVGQGNEAFF
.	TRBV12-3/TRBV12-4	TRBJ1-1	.	TGTGCCACCAAACAGGGATGGAACACTGAAGCTTTCTTT	CATKQGWNTEAFF
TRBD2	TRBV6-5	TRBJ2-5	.	TGTGCCAGCAGCACCGGGACTAGCAAAGAGACCCAGTACTTC	CASSTGTSKETQYF
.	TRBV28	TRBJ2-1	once	TGTGCCAGCAGTCCGACACCGAGATACTACAATGAGCAGTTCTTC	CASSPTPRYYNEQFF
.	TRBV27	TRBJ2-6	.	TGTGCCAGCAGTTTAGCCCATGGGAGTCGCTCTGGGGCCAACGTCCTGACTTTC	CASSLAHGSRSGANVLTF
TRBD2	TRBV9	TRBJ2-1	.	TGTGCCAGCAGCGTAGGTGGGACTAGGGACAATGAGCAGTTCTTC	CASSVGGTRDNEQFF
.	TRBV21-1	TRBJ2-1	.	TGTGCCAGCAACGATGTAGCCCAAAGGTGGTACAATGAGCAGTTCTTC	CASNDVAQRWYNEQFF
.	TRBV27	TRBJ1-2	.	TGTGCCAGCCGCGGGGGGTATTATGGCTACACCTTC	CASRGGYYGYTF